This T cell receptor (beta chain) came from a study of radiation and T cells in renal cell carcinoma. About the study: Nephrectomy followed 15 Gy stereotactic body radiation by 4 weeks. Whole-study findings and limits: Top tumor clonotypes rose in blood 2 weeks post-radiation, then contracted. Baseline intratumoral clonotype presence is unknown without pretreatment biopsies.

Germline values: CDR1 SGHVS, CDR2 FQNEAQ. This CDR3 is built from 16 residues. The repertoire was sequenced with immunoSEQ multiplex PCR; TCRdb's copy has only in-frame clones and lacks some. Among over 85,000 clones listed, under 90% were seen once. About this clone: Its antigen is as yet unknown.

Time point noted: baseline pretreatment blood. Treatment here: 15 Gy SBRT to primary tumor, nephrectomy 4 weeks later. After SBRT, blood was collected at 2 and 4 weeks, plus baseline. The rearrangement links TRBV7-8 to TRBJ2-5, with 13 nucleotides matching TRBD2. The J call is doubtful: the DNA matches TRBJ2-7 better. The clonotype comes from a man in his 60s with renal cell carcinoma. The sample here was blood, taken from a patient whose treatment included radiotherapy and nephrectomy. The CDR3 here is CASSTRTGLAGDEQYF. CDR3 sequence (DNA): TGTGCCAGCAGCACGCGAACTGGACTAGCGGGAGACGAGCAGTACTTC.